A selection of T cell receptor beta chains follows, all from one sample in a study of beta chain features in type 1 diabetes. Repertoires were generated with immunoSEQ multiplex PCR, while TCRdb's copy carries only in-frame clones and drops some. The repertoire holds hundreds of thousands of clones, 11% to 15% seen once, with around 0.039% in the top ten. What was sequenced was naive CD4+ T cells from blood. These receptor sequences come from a young man in good health. Each CDR3 is given without its conserved first and last residue.

v_gene | CDR3aa
TRBV6-1 | ASSEFSRYEQY
TRBV29-1 | SVGGAYNEQF
TRBV10-3 | AISVFSVRDRITETQY
TRBV9 | ASSVEGTSVSYNEQF
TRBV4-1 | ASSQASQETQY
TRBV9 | ASSVGGVTGTDTQY
TRBV7-8 | ASSSRKTIVYEQY
TRBV19 | ASSLTDTQY
TRBV9 | ANPGLSFYGYT
TRBV7-3 | ASSLGLNTGELF
TRBV13 | ASSARTGVAEQY
TRBV4-3 | ASSQEPGLATDTQY
TRBV18 | ASSPLERSAANYGYT
TRBV30 | ACEQGSYGYT
TRBV11-2 | ASSSQGQSLNEQY
TRBV19 | ASSPDRYTGELF
TRBV5-6 | ASKVIGITEAF
TRBV7-2 | ASSLTGTIIDNEQF
TRBV11-3 | ASSLGAYEQY
TRBV4-1 | ASSLRGLHYEQY
TRBV9 | ASSASISSYNEQF
TRBV18 | ASSPLGLEQF
TRBV6-1 | ASRETSTKQY
TRBV5-4 | ASSLAGVAADTQY
TRBV5-1 | ASSLPPLAGAHEQF
TRBV15 | ATSSPMETQY
TRBV14 | ASSQGLAGNIQY
TRBV7-2 | ASSPTRPQETQY
TRBV9 | ASSPRTSGEQF
TRBV15 | ATSRAPTAGQETQY
TRBV6-7 | ASSFHPTRDGNEQF
TRBV4-3 | ASSQVLQGPDTQY
TRBV7-8 | ASSLGRGPNTGELF
TRBV18 | ASSTWGRQGRTSTDTQY